A single sample gave rise to the 20 T cell receptor beta chains below, sequenced in a study of regulatory T cells in long-lasting Graves disease. Time point of the sample: persistent/refractory GD, antithyroid drugs over 5 years with positive TRAb. PBMC RNA served as the TCR library source. Building of the TCR beta libraries involved iRepertoire HTBI primers and Arm-PCR of CDR3 regions. TCRdb reprocessed the multiplex PCR reads via MiXCR and lists one record per CDR3 protein. The sample includes about half a million distinct CDR3 sequences, 22% of them seen just once. The sequences come from peripheral blood mononuclear cells (PBMCs), collected when the disease was refractory, from a patient treated with antithyroid drugs. The source of these receptors is a female donor with Graves disease.

This clonotype has just a few counts. The chain has TRBV20-1 and TRBJ2-2, with 7 bases lining up with TRBD2. V lost 0 bases to trimming and J lost 3 bases; unmatched junction nucleotides: 1. The CDR3 is 14 residues long. CDR1 is DFQATT, CDR2 SNEGSKA, per germline (reference sequence). The CDR3 bases are TGCAGTGCTAGAGATCTAGCGGACACCGGGGAGCTGTTTTTT. Translation gives CSARDLADTGELFF.

V usage is TRBV5-4 and J usage is TRBJ2-5, with D possibly being TRBD1 or TRBD2 (6 bases each). V lost 9 bases and J 4 bases, leaving 19 bases between the germline ends. Germline CDR1 SGHNT, CDR2 YYREEE (reference sequence). The CDR3 spans 14 residues. DNA for the CDR3: TGTGCCACCCACATTCCCGGGGGCCGAGAGACCCAGTACTTC. Translating it yields CATHIPGGRETQYF.

CDR3 sequence reads: CASSPPRLAGVGELFF. In DNA, the CDR3 is TGTGCCAGCAGCCCGCCAAGGCTAGCGGGAGTCGGGGAGCTGTTTTTT. The chain recombines TRBV2 with TRBJ2-2, with 10 bases identical to TRBD2. This CDR3 contains 16 residues. With 6 bases clipped from V and 7 bases from J, the junction kept 11 bases outside the gene matches. Germline V lookup: CDR1 SNHLY, CDR2 FYNNEI.

In its sample, this clonotype was seen many times. As DNA, the CDR3 is TGCAGTGCTAGAGAGTTGGGACAGGCCCCAAAAGGGGAGTACTTC. This encodes CSARELGQAPKGEYF. This chain connects TRBV20-1 to TRBJ2-7, with 8 bases lining up with TRBD1. V dropped 0 bases and J dropped 11; count of bases not matched to a gene: 15. CDR3 length: 15 residues. Germline lookup yields CDR1 DFQATT and CDR2 SNEGSKA (reference sequence).

The V call is TRBV7-9, the J call TRBJ2-7; 8 bases map to TRBD1. The V and J ends lost 4 bases and 5 bases, in that order; junction bases with no gene match: 10. Germline loops: CDR1 SEHNR, CDR2 FQNEAQ (reference sequence). This CDR3 region has 15 residues. The DNA for the CDR3 is TGTGCCAGCAGCTCCGGAGGGCAGGGGGCCAACGAGCAGTACTTC. It codes for CASSSGGQGANEQYF.

Many counts were recorded for this clonotype. This chain connects TRBV11-2 to TRBJ2-4, with D unresolved. Germline values: CDR1 SGHAT, CDR2 FQNNGV. The length of the CDR3 is 14 residues. Trimming left V 1 base short and J 5 bases short, with 9 bases between. The CDR3 region has the DNA TGTGCCAGCAGCTTAGTAACTGGGGAAAACATTCAGTACTTC. This gives the protein CASSLVTGENIQYF.

This clonotype appeared many times. The genes are TRBV6-1 and TRBJ2-4, with a possible D match to TRBD1 (5 bases). This CDR3 has 13 residues. Trimming removed 7 bases from V and 6 bases from J, with 13 bases in between. The V gene's germline CDR1 is MNHNS and CDR2 SASEGT. CDR3 DNA sequence: TGTGCCAGCACTGTGACAGAAGCAAACATTCAGTACTTC. Amino acid sequence: CASTVTEANIQYF.

This clonotype was detected only a few times. This chain joins TRBV6-1 and TRBJ2-7; no clear D. The ends were cut back, 10 bases at V and 1 base at J, with 8 bases in the middle. Looked up from germline, CDR1 is MNHNS and CDR2 is SASEGT. The CDR3 loop spans 11 amino acids. The CDR3 region is CAIEKSYEQYF. CDR3 DNA: TGTGCCATAGAAAAGTCCTACGAGCAGTACTTC.

The table lists this clonotype with many counts. V and J are TRBV30 and TRBJ1-3, with unresolved D. Germline CDR1 and CDR2: GTSNPN and SVGIG (reference sequence). Trimming stripped 5 bases from V and 2 bases from J, with 7 bases between. CDR3 length: 12 residues. The CDR3 protein is CAWVQAGNTIYF. The CDR3 DNA reads as TGTGCCTGGGTCCAAGCTGGAAACACCATATATTTT.

The chain uses TRBV28 and TRBJ2-3; 12 positions agree with TRBD2. V was pared by 5 bases and J by 1 base, with 7 bases of the junction left unmatched. This CDR3 has 17 amino acids. Germline V CDR1 and CDR2: MDHEN, SYDVKM. CDR3 in DNA: TGTGCCAGCAGTCCTCCCCGACTAGCGGGAGGCACAGATACGCAGTATTTT. This gives the protein CASSPPRLAGGTDTQYF. Using reference TRBV28 and TRBJ2-3 for the parts outside the CDR3, the full variable domain is DVKVTQSSRYLVKRTGEKVFLECVQDMDHENMFWYRQDPGLGLRLIYFSYDVKMKEKGDIPEGYSVSREKKERFSLILESASTNQTSMYLCASSPPRLAGGTDTQYFGPGTRLTVL.

Many counts were recorded for this clonotype. This chain links TRBV6-1 with TRBJ1-2; D ambiguous. V lost 2 bases and J 8 bases, leaving 9 bases between the germline ends. Germline V gives CDR1 MNHNS, CDR2 SASEGT. This CDR3 region has 12 residues. The DNA of the CDR3 is TGTGCCAGCAGTGAACAAAGATCAGGCTACACCTTC. Amino acid sequence: CASSEQRSGYTF.

The V call is TRBV7-2, the J call TRBJ2-5, with D perhaps given as TRBD1 or TRBD2 (6 bases each). Germline V gene sequence: CDR1 SGHTA, CDR2 FQGNSA. With 2 bases removed from V and 5 bases from J, the gap between germline ends came to 12 bases. The length of the CDR3 is 14 residues. CDR3 in DNA: TGTGCCAGCAGCTTACGGGGGCTCGGGGAGACCCAGTACTTC. Its protein product is CASSLRGLGETQYF. The full variable domain, rest sourced from reference TRBV7-2 and TRBJ2-5, is GAGVSQSPSNKVTEKGKDVELRCDPISGHTALYWYRQSLGQGLEFLIYFQGNSAPDKSGLPSDRFSAERTGGSVSTLTIQRTQQEDSAVYLCASSLRGLGETQYFGPGTRLLVL.

This clonotype was counted many times. J is TRBJ2-5 and V is TRBV11-2; TRBD2 agrees at 10 bases. Germline values: CDR1 SGHAT, CDR2 FQNNGV. V lost 3 bases, J lost 3 bases, and 1 base stayed unmatched. The CDR3 has 14 amino acids. The CDR3 bases are TGTGCCAGCAGCTTCGGGACTAGCGAAGAGACCCAGTACTTC. Protein: CASSFGTSEETQYF.

Many counts were recorded for this clonotype. The chain links TRBV20-1 to TRBJ1-5; D perhaps matches TRBD1 (5 bases). The CDR3 extends over 18 amino acids. Germline CDR1 DFQATT, CDR2 SNEGSKA (reference sequence). Trimming took 2 bases from V and 0 from J, leaving 20 bases between them. The CDR3 DNA follows: TGCAGTGCTAGAACCCTGACCGGTGGGGGGGATAGCAATCAGCCCCAGCATTTT. Translated, it gives CSARTLTGGGDSNQPQHF.

This clonotype showed up many times. The genes are TRBV28 and TRBJ2-5, with 10 bases that match TRBD1. V gave up 5 bases and J gave up 5 bases; unmatched junction bases: 8. CDR1 and CDR2 (germline): MDHEN, SYDVKM. The CDR3 length is 15 residues. The CDR3 loop reads CASSPWTGGGETQYF. CDR3 DNA sequence: TGTGCCAGCAGTCCCTGGACAGGGGGTGGGGAGACCCAGTACTTC.

This clonotype was counted a single time. V and J are TRBV5-5 and TRBJ2-1; 12 bases are shared with TRBD2. From germline, CDR1 is SGHKS and CDR2 YYEKEE (reference sequence). CDR3 length equals 16 residues. V gave up 2 bases and J gave up 5 bases; unmatched junction bases: 5. The CDR3 DNA reads as TGTGCCAGCAGCTTACGGACTAGCGGGACTAACAATGAGCAGTTCTTC. Its translation is CASSLRTSGTNNEQFF.

The sample holds many counts of this clonotype. The chain is built from TRBV7-3 and TRBJ2-7; 7 nucleotides match TRBD2. This CDR3 comprises 12 residues. Per germline, CDR1 SGHTA and CDR2 FQGTGA. The J segment lost 5 bases and the V segment lost 5 bases, leaving 3 bases of the junction unmatched. The DNA of the CDR3 is TGTGCCAGCAGCCCCGGGGGGAACGAGCAGTACTTC. Its translation: CASSPGGNEQYF.

In the case of this clonotype: A much bigger clone sits one base away, suggesting this may be a read error. V usage is TRBV28 and J usage is TRBJ1-5; the D gene is possibly TRBD1 (6 bases). The V gene's germline CDR1 is MDHEN and CDR2 SYDVKM. V was clipped by 3 bases and J by 0 bases, with 15 bases between them. The CDR3 has 17 residues. The DNA for the CDR3 is TGTGCCAGCAGTTTTTTAGGGGGGATATATAGCAATCAGCCCCAGCATTTT. It codes for CASSFLGGIYSNQPQHF.

This clonotype was seen repeatedly, ten times or more. V gene TRBV12-3 or TRBV12-4 combines with J gene TRBJ1-2; D unclear. Trimming left V 5 bases short and J 5 bases short, with 9 bases between. The CDR3 is 12 residues long. CDR3 sequence reads: CASSTTYYGYTF. The CDR3 coding sequence is TGTGCCAGCAGTACCACCTATTATGGCTACACCTTC.

In this sample, this clonotype turned up a few times. This chain connects TRBV19 to TRBJ2-2; D uncertain. Germline loops: CDR1 LNHDA, CDR2 SQIVND (reference sequence). Trimming left V 7 bases short and J 0 bases short, with 12 bases between. The CDR3 is 15 residues long. In DNA form, the CDR3 reads TGTGCCAGTAACGGACGGTTCGCGAACACCGGGGAGCTGTTTTTT. Residues: CASNGRFANTGELFF.